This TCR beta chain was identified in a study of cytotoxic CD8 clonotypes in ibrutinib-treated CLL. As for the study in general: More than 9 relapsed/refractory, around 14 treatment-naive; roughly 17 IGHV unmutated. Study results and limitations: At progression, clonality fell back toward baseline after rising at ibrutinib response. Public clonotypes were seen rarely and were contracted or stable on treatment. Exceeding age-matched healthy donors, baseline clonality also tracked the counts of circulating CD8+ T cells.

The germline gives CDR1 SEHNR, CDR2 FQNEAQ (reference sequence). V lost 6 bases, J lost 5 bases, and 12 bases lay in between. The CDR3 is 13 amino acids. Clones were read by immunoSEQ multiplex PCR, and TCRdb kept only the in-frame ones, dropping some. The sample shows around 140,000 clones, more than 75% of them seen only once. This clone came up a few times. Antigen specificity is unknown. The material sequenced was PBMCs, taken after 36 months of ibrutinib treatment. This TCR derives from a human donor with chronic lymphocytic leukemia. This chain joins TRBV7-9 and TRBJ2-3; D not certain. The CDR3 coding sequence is TGTGCCAGCAGGGGTTTTGCCGGAGATACGCAGTATTTT. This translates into CASRGFAGDTQYF. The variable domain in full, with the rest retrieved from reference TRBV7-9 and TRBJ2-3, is DTGVSQNPRHKITKRGQNVTFRCDPISEHNRLYWYRQTLGQGPEFLTYFQNEAQLEKSRLLSDRFSAERPKGSFSTLEIQRTEQGDSAMYLCASRGFAGDTQYFGPGTRLTVL.